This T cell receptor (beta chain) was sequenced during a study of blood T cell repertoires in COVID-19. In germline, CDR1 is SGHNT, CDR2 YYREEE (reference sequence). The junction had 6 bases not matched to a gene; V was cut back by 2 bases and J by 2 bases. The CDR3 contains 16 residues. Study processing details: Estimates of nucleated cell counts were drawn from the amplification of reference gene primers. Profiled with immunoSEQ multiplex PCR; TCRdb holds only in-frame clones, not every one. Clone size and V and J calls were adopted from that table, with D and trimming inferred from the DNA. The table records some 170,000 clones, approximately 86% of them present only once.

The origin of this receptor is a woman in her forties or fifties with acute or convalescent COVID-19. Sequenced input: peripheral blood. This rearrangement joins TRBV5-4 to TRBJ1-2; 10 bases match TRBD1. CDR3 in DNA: TGTGCCAGCAGCTTCCCCGGGACAGGGGCAAACTATGGCTACACCTTC. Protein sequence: CASSFPGTGANYGYTF.